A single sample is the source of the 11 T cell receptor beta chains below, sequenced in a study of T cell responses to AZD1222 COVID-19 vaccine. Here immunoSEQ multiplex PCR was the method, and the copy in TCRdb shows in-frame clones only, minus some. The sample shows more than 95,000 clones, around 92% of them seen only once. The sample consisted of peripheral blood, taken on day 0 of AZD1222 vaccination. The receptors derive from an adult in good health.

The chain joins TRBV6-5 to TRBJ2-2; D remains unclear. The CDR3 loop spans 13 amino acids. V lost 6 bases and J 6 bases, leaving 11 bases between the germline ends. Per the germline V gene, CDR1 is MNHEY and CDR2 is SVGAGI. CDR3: CASRTRSSGELFF. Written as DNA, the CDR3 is TGTGCCAGCAGAACCCGAAGCTCCGGGGAGCTGTTTTTT.

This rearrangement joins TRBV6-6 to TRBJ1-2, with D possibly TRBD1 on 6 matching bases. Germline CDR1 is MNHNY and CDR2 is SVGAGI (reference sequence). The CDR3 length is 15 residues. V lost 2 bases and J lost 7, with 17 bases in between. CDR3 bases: TGTGCCAGCAGTTACCCGGACAGCTTTGGGCGTGGCTACACCTTC. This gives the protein CASSYPDSFGRGYTF.

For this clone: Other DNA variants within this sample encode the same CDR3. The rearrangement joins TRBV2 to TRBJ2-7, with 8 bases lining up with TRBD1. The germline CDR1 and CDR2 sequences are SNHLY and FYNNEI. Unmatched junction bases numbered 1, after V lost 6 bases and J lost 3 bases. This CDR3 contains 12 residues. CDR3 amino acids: CASRDRGYEQYF. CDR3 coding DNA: TGTGCCAGCAGAGACAGGGGCTACGAGCAGTACTTC.

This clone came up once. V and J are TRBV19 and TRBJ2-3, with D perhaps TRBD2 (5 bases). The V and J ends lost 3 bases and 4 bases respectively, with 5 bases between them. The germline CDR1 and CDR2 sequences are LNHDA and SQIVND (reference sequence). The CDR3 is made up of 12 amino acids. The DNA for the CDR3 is TGTGCCAGTAGTATGAGGGCAGATACGCAGTATTTT. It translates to CASSMRADTQYF.

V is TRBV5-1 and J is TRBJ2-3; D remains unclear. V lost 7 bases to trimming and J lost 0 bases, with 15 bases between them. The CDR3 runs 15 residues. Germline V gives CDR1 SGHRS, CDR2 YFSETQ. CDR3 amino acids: CASVRQDLSTDTQYF. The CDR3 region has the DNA TGCGCCAGCGTTCGCCAGGACCTTAGCACAGATACGCAGTATTTT.

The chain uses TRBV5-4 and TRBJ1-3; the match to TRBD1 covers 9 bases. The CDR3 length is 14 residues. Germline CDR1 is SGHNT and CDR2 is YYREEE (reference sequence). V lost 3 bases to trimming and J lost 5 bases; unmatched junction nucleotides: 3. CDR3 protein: CASSSGTGRNTIYF. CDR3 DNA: TGTGCCAGCAGCTCGGGGACAGGGCGAAACACCATATATTTT.

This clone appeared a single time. The CDR3 loop reads CASSVGQGQIGANVLTF. CDR3 nucleotides: TGCGCCAGCAGCGTTGGACAGGGGCAAATTGGGGCCAACGTCCTGACTTTC. V is TRBV5-1 and J is TRBJ2-6, with TRBD1 identical over 9 bases. From germline, CDR1 is SGHRS and CDR2 YFSETQ. J was trimmed by 3 bases and V by 4 bases; bases with no gene match: 8. The CDR3 covers 17 residues.

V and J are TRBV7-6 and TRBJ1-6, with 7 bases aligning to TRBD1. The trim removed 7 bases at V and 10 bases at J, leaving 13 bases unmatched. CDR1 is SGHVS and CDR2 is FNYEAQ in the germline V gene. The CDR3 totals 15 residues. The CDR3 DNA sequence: TGTGCCAGCACCTTGGGTAGGGCAGGGGGATCACCCCTCCACTTT. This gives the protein CASTLGRAGGSPLHF.

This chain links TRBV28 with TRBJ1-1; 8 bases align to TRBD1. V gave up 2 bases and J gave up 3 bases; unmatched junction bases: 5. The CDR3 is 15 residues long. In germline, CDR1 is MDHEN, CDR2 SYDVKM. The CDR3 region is CASSLGTGGYTEAFF. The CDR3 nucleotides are TGTGCCAGCAGTTTAGGTACAGGGGGGTACACTGAAGCTTTCTTT.

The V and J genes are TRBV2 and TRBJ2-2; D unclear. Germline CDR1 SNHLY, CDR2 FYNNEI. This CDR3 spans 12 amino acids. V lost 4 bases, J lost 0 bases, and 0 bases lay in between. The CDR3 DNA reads TGTGCCAGCAGTGCGAACACCGGGGAGCTGTTTTTT. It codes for CASSANTGELFF.

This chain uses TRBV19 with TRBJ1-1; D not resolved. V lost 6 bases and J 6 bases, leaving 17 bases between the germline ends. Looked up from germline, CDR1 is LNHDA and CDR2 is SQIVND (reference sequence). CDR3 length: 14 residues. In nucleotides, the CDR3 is TGTGCCAGTAGCCCCCTCGGCAGCTCATCTGAAGCTTTCTTT. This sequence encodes CASSPLGSSSEAFF.